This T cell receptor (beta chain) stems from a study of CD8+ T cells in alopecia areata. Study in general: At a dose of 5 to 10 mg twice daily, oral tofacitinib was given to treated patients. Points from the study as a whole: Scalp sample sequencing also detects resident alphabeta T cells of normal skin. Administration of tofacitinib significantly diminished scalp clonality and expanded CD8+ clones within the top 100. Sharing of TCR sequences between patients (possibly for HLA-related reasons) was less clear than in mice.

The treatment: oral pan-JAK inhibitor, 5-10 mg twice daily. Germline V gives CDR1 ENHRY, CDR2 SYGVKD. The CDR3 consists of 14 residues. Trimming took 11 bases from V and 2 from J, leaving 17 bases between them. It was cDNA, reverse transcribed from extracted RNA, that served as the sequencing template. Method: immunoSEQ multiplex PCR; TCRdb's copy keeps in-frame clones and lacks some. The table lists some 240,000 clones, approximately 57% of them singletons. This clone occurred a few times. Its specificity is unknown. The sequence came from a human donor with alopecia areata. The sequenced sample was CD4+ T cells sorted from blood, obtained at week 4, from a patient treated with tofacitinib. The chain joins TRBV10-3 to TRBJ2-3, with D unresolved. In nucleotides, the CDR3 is TGTGCCGCCACCCCTGGCTCCCACACAGATACGCAGTATTTT. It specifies CAATPGSHTDTQYF.